This TCR beta chain was recovered during a study of T-cell memory formation after mild COVID-19. Study details: Most TCR clusters belonged to a single donor.

TCRdb re-derived calls from the 5' RACE reads in MiXCR, one entry per CDR3 protein. The sample records under 450,000 distinct CDR3 sequences, less than 25% being singletons. CDR3 length: 17 amino acids. Germline V gene data show CDR1 as PRHDT and CDR2 as FYEKMQ (reference sequence). V lost 0 bases and J lost 2; bases outside the gene matches: 4. The TCR originated in a man aged 18 to 29 who had mild COVID-19 (a few samples of this study predate the infection). Cell type and time point are not known. Material: PBMCs or a T cell subset sorted from them (not recorded which). The chain carries TRBV13 and TRBJ1-5; TRBD1 matches 10 bases. The CDR3 here is CASSLGGTGARNQPQHF. In nucleotides, the CDR3 is TGTGCCAGCAGCTTAGGGGGGACAGGGGCCCGCAATCAGCCCCAGCATTTT.